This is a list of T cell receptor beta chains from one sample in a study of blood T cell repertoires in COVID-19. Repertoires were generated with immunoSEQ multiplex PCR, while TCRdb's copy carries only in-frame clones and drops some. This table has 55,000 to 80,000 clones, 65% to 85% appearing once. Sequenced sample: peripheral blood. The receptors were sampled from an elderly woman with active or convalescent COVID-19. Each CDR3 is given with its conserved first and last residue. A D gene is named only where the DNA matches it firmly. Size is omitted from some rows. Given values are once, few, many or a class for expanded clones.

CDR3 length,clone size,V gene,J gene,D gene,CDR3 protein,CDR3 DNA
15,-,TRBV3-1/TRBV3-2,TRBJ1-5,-,CASSQGGVDNQPQHF,TGTGCCAGCAGCCAAGGGGGGGTGGACAATCAGCCCCAGCATTTT
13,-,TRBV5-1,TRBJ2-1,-,CASAPLVYNEQFF,TGCGCCAGCGCCCCCCTAGTGTACAATGAGCAGTTCTTC
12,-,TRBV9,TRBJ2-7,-,CASSVGHYEQYF,TGTGCCAGCAGCGTAGGTCACTACGAGCAGTACTTC
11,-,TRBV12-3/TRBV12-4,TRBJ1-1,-,CASTQRGEAFF,TGTGCCAGCACCCAAAGGGGGGAAGCTTTCTTT
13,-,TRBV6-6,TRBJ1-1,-,CASRGPADTEAFF,TGTGCCAGCAGGGGGCCGGCCGACACTGAAGCTTTCTTT
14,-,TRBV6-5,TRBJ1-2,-,CASRTLREGYGYTF,TGTGCCAGCAGGACTCTAAGGGAGGGCTATGGCTACACCTTC
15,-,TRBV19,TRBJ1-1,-,CASSITDTLNTEAFF,TGTGCCAGTAGTATTACCGACACTCTGAACACTGAAGCTTTCTTT
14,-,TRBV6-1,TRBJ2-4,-,CASSEAGGVNIQYF,TGTGCCAGCAGTGAAGCTGGCGGGGTAAACATTCAGTACTTC
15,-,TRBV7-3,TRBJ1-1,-,CASSLTGAVNTEAFF,TGTGCCAGCAGCTTAACAGGAGCGGTGAACACTGAAGCTTTCTTT
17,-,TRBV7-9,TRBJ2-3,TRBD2,CASSLNTGSGGGRGQYF,TGTGCCAGCAGCTTAAACACAGGGAGCGGGGGAGGGCGGGGGCAGTATTTT
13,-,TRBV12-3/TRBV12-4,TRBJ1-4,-,CASSWRQGEKLFF,TGTGCCAGCAGCTGGAGGCAGGGGGAAAAACTGTTTTTT
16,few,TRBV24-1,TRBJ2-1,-,CATSDLLSGESNEQFF,TGTGCCACCAGTGACCTCCTCTCCGGGGAAAGTAATGAGCAGTTCTTC
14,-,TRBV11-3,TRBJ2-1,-,CASSLVRGANEQFF,TGTGCCAGCAGCTTAGTGCGGGGCGCGAATGAGCAGTTCTTC
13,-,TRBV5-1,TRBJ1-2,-,CASSYSMSYGYTF,TGCGCCAGCAGCTATTCGATGAGCTATGGCTACACCTTC